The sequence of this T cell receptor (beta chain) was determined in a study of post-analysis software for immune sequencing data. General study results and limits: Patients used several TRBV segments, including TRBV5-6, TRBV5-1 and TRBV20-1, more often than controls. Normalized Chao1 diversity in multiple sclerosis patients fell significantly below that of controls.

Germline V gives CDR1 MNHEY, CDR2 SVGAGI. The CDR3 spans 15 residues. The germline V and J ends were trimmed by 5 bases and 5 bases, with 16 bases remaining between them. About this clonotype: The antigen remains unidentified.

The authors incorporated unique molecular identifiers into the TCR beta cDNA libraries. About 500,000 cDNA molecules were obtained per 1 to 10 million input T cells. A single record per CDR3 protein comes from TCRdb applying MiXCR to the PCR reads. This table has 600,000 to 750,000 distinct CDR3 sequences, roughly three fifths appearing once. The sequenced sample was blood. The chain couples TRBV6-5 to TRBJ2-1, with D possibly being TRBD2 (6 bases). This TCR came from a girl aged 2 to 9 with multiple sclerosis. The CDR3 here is CASSPPRGGDNEQFF. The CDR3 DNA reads TGTGCCAGCAGTCCCCCAAGGGGCGGGGACAATGAGCAGTTCTTC.